A single sample is the source of the 26 T cell receptor beta chains below, sequenced in a study of shared clonotypes between healthy human individuals. Clones were read by immunoSEQ multiplex PCR, and TCRdb kept only the in-frame ones, dropping some. This sample has 550,000 to 750,000 clones, with 95% found just once. CD45RO-negative, CCR7-selected cells formed the naive CD8 fraction, which excluded terminally differentiated effector memory CD45RA+ cells. The sample comprised naive CD8+ T cells sorted from blood. Source of these receptors: a woman in her 30s in good health.

The rearrangement uses TRBV2 and TRBJ2-7; D may be TRBD1 (6 bases). V was clipped by 6 bases and J by 0 bases, with 9 bases between them. Germline-derived CDR1 and CDR2 are SNHLY and FYNNEI. The length of the CDR3 is 13 residues. This CDR3 is CASRPDSSYEQYF. The CDR3 bases are TGTGCCAGCAGACCGGACAGCTCCTACGAGCAGTACTTC.

The chain couples TRBV28 to TRBJ2-2, with D unresolved. The CDR3 loop spans 17 amino acids. The germline V gene has CDR1 MDHEN and CDR2 SYDVKM. The ends were cut back, 2 bases at V and 2 bases at J, with 15 bases in the middle. CDR3 DNA: TGTGCCAGCAGTTTAATTTACAGTCCATCCAACACCGGGGAGCTGTTTTTT. Protein: CASSLIYSPSNTGELFF.

Note on this clone: Other DNA sequences in this sample translate to the same CDR3. The chain couples TRBV28 to TRBJ2-7; D gene unclear. V shed 3 bases and J shed 4 bases, with 10 bases lying between them. The CDR3 covers 13 residues. Looked up from germline, CDR1 is MDHEN and CDR2 is SYDVKM. Here the CDR3 DNA reads TGTGCCAGCAGTTTCTCTGGGATATACGAGCAGTACTTC. Translation: CASSFSGIYEQYF.

The chain recombines TRBV5-6 with TRBJ2-4; D tentatively reads TRBD1 or TRBD2 (5 bases each). V lost 2 bases to trimming and J lost 8 bases, with 17 bases between them. Germline CDR1 reads SGHDT; CDR2 reads YYEEEE. The CDR3 is 15 residues long. Here the CDR3 reads CASSLAAGMRDIQYF. For the CDR3, the DNA is TGTGCCAGCAGCTTAGCGGCAGGGATGAGGGACATTCAGTACTTC.

The V call is TRBV7-9, the J call TRBJ2-7; 11 nucleotides agree with TRBD2. Germline loops: CDR1 SEHNR, CDR2 FQNEAQ (reference sequence). V lost 3 bases to trimming and J lost 7 bases; unmatched junction nucleotides: 11. CDR3 size: 16 residues. The CDR3 protein is CASSFTSGSGREEQYF. CDR3 in DNA: TGTGCCAGCAGCTTTACGTCCGGTAGCGGGAGGGAAGAGCAGTACTTC.

This chain uses TRBV6-1 with TRBJ1-5; no reliable D call. The CDR3 has 14 amino acids. In germline, CDR1 is MNHNS, CDR2 SASEGT. Trimming pared 10 bases from V and 2 bases from J, leaving 15 bases between. The CDR3 DNA reads TGTGCCACGGGATTGCAGCAGGGCAATCAGCCCCAGCATTTT. It yields the protein CATGLQQGNQPQHF.

V is TRBV13 and J is TRBJ2-1; 7 nucleotides line up with TRBD2. Germline CDR1 PRHDT, CDR2 FYEKMQ (reference sequence). Unmatched junction bases numbered 2, after V lost 7 bases and J lost 5 bases. The length of the CDR3 is 12 residues. This CDR3 reads CASMRENNEQFF. CDR3 in DNA: TGTGCCAGCATGCGGGAGAACAATGAGCAGTTCTTC.

As regards this clone: Other DNA sequences from this sample encode an identical CDR3 as well. This rearrangement joins TRBV2 to TRBJ1-4; D is unclear. V dropped 7 bases and J dropped 5 bases, with 11 bases sitting between them. CDR3 length: 13 amino acids. Germline-derived CDR1 and CDR2 are SNHLY and FYNNEI. CDR3 nucleotides: TGTGCCAGCAATCGATACGGGAATGAAAAACTGTTTTTT. Translated, it gives CASNRYGNEKLFF.

As to this clone: Mismatch with germline at one junction end may stem from a read error. This chain links TRBV2 with TRBJ1-1; D might be TRBD1 (6 bases). Germline CDR1 SNHLY, CDR2 FYNNEI. The CDR3 is made up of 12 amino acids. CDR3 DNA: TGTGCCACCCCAGGGGCAGGACCCGAAGTTTTCTTT. Protein sequence: CATPGAGPEVFF.

This clone was detected a few times. The chain links TRBV9 to TRBJ1-1; D possibly corresponds to TRBD1 (5 bases). The CDR3 has 17 residues. Looked up from germline, CDR1 is SGDLS and CDR2 is YYNGEE. V dropped 0 bases and J dropped 0 bases, with 15 bases sitting between them. The CDR3 protein is CASSVVPPGRMNTEAFF. CDR3 DNA sequence: TGTGCCAGCAGCGTAGTTCCCCCGGGACGGATGAACACTGAAGCTTTCTTT.

In its sample, this clone was seen once. The V gene is TRBV19, the J gene TRBJ2-5; D possibly corresponds to TRBD2 (6 bases). The J call may be mistaken, given a closer DNA end match to TRBJ2-7. This CDR3 comprises 14 residues. Germline-derived CDR1 and CDR2 are LNHDA and SQIVND (reference sequence). The CDR3: CASSYGAGGYEQYF. CDR3 sequence (DNA): TGTGCCAGTAGCTACGGGGCCGGGGGCTACGAGCAGTACTTC.

V gene TRBV19 combines with J gene TRBJ1-1; 8 bases align to TRBD1. CDR1 is LNHDA, CDR2 SQIVND, per germline (reference sequence). The junction had 8 bases not matched to a gene; V was cut back by 6 bases and J by 5 bases. The CDR3 is made up of 14 amino acids. The CDR3: CASRLGQGLTEAFF. The CDR3 coding sequence is TGTGCCAGTAGGCTCGGACAGGGTCTGACTGAAGCTTTCTTT. Based on the CDR3 plus reference TRBV19 and TRBJ1-1, the full variable domain is DGGITQSPKYLFRKEGQNVTLSCEQNLNHDAMYWYRQDPGQGLRLIYYSQIVNDFQKGDIAEGYSVSREKKESFPLTVTSAQKNPTAFYLCASRLGQGLTEAFFGQGTRLTVV.

This chain links TRBV2 with TRBJ1-2, with no clear D. There are 13 residues in the CDR3. Per the germline V gene, CDR1 is SNHLY and CDR2 is FYNNEI. The V gene lost 1 base and the J gene lost 3 bases, with 6 bases spanning the gap. CDR3 amino acids: CASSEVTDYGYTF. DNA for the CDR3: TGTGCCAGCAGTGAAGTTACAGACTATGGCTACACCTTC.

This chain joins TRBV27 and TRBJ1-1; a possible D gene is TRBD1 (6 bases). The CDR3 spans 14 residues. The germline CDR1 and CDR2 sequences are MNHEY and SMNVEV (reference sequence). V was shortened by 6 bases and J by 10 bases, with 21 bases between the two germline ends. The CDR3 spells CASSTPGHQDGAFF. The CDR3 region has the DNA TGTGCCAGCAGCACGCCGGGACACCAAGACGGAGCTTTCTTT.

V and J are TRBV9 and TRBJ2-7; TRBD2 aligns across 9 bases. Trimming took 3 bases from V and 2 from J; bases not matched to a gene: 9. Per the germline V gene, CDR1 is SGDLS and CDR2 is YYNGEE. The CDR3 has 16 residues. CDR3: CASSAGGTSLPYEQYF. For the CDR3, the DNA is TGTGCCAGCAGCGCGGGGGGGACTAGCTTACCCTACGAGCAGTACTTC. The full variable domain, in which reference TRBV9 and TRBJ2-7 provide the parts outside the CDR3, is DSGVTQTPKHLITATGQRVTLRCSPRSGDLSVYWYQQSLDQGLQFLIQYYNGEERAKGNILERFSAQQFPDLHSELNLSSLELGDSALYFCASSAGGTSLPYEQYFGPGTRLTVT.

The chain recombines TRBV5-8 with TRBJ2-7, with a possible D match to TRBD1 (6 bases). Germline CDR1 is SGHTS and CDR2 is YDEGEE. Deletions cut 0 bases from V and 6 bases from J, with 16 bases between. CDR3 length: 15 amino acids. CDR3 DNA: TGTGCCAGCAGCTTGGCGGACAGCCGATTACTCGAGCAGTACTTC. Protein: CASSLADSRLLEQYF.

The chain has TRBV6-1 and TRBJ1-5; D gene uncertain. The CDR3 runs 15 residues. Trimming shortened V by 7 bases and J by 0 bases, and 13 bases separated the two germline ends. CDR1 and CDR2 (germline): MNHNS, SASEGT. The CDR3 DNA is TGTGCCAGCAAACCAATCCAATATAGCAATCAGCCCCAGCATTTT. Translation gives CASKPIQYSNQPQHF.

In regard to this clone: Within the sample, other DNA sequences also encode this same CDR3. This chain uses TRBV5-1 with TRBJ2-7; 8 bases map to TRBD1. CDR1 is SGHRS and CDR2 is YFSETQ in the germline V gene. CDR3 length: 14 residues. With 3 bases clipped from V and 0 bases from J, the junction kept 2 bases outside the gene matches. DNA for the CDR3: TGCGCCAGCAGCTGGACAGGGTCCTCCTACGAGCAGTACTTC. Residues: CASSWTGSSYEQYF.

The chain couples TRBV6-6 to TRBJ2-1; possibly TRBD1 for D (6 bases). CDR1 MNHNY and CDR2 SVGAGI come from the germline V gene (reference sequence). The length of the CDR3 is 15 residues. Trimming stripped 3 bases from V and 6 bases from J, with 15 bases between. The CDR3 loop reads CASSYPAGEFNEQFF. The CDR3 DNA sequence: TGTGCCAGCAGTTATCCGGCAGGGGAGTTCAATGAGCAGTTCTTC.

This clone is a singleton in its sample. In DNA form, the CDR3 reads TGTGCCAGCAGCCCAGGGGGCAGGGGGCTCTCTGAAGCTTTCTTT. Protein product: CASSPGGRGLSEAFF. This chain connects TRBV7-9 to TRBJ1-1, with TRBD1 identical over 8 bases. In germline, CDR1 is SEHNR, CDR2 FQNEAQ (reference sequence). CDR3 length: 15 residues. J was trimmed by 6 bases and V by 5 bases; bases with no gene match: 11.

This clone has just one count. The chain employs TRBV7-2 and TRBJ2-1, with 9 bases fitting TRBD2. Germline trimming cut 1 base from V and 5 bases from J; bases unmatched to any gene: 9. Germline V gene lookup returns CDR1 SGHTA and CDR2 FQGNSA. The CDR3 runs to 17 residues. The CDR3 reads CASSLDARTSEDNEQFF. In DNA, the CDR3 is TGTGCCAGCAGCTTAGATGCCCGGACTAGCGAAGACAATGAGCAGTTCTTC. Looking up the rest from reference TRBV7-2 and TRBJ2-1 gives the full variable domain: GAGVSQSPSNKVTEKGKDVELRCDPISGHTALYWYRQSLGQGLEFLIYFQGNSAPDKSGLPSDRFSAERTGGSVSTLTIQRTQQEDSAVYLCASSLDARTSEDNEQFFGPGTRLTVL.

The genes are TRBV12-5 and TRBJ2-5; 8 nucleotides align to TRBD2. J gave up 3 bases and V 1 base, and 10 bases lay outside the gene matches. CDR3 size: 17 residues. Looked up from germline, CDR1 is LGHNT and CDR2 is FRNRAP. CDR3 nucleotide sequence: TGTGCTAGTGGTTTGGGACCGTTAGCGGGAAGTAAAGAGACCCAGTACTTC. Its translation: CASGLGPLAGSKETQYF.

The V and J genes are TRBV7-9 and TRBJ1-3; 7 bases line up with TRBD1. Germline V lookup: CDR1 SEHNR, CDR2 FQNEAQ (reference sequence). The CDR3 runs to 15 residues. V was pared by 6 bases and J by 0 bases, with 5 bases of the junction left unmatched. The DNA for the CDR3 is TGTGCCAGCAGGAAAGGGGGCCCCTCTGGAAACACCATATATTTT. This gives the protein CASRKGGPSGNTIYF.

CDR3 DNA sequence: TGTGCCAGCAGCTGCCGGGACTGTGTGAGGACTGAAGCTTTCTTT. Protein: CASSCRDCVRTEAFF. The chain employs TRBV13 and TRBJ1-1, with D possibly being TRBD1 (5 bases). The CDR3 runs 15 residues. The V end lost 4 bases, the J end lost 5 bases, and 17 bases lay between the germline ends. Germline loops: CDR1 PRHDT, CDR2 FYEKMQ (reference sequence).

The chain employs TRBV19 and TRBJ2-7, with D unresolved. The CDR3 length is 13 residues. Trimming took off 5 bases at V and 3 bases at J, with 11 bases between the two ends. The germline CDR1 and CDR2 sequences are LNHDA and SQIVND (reference sequence). As DNA, the CDR3 is TGTGCCAGTAGTCCCTTCCCGAACTACGAGCAGTACTTC. Protein sequence: CASSPFPNYEQYF.

J is TRBJ2-7 and V is TRBV6-4, with TRBD2 matching over 14 bases. The CDR3 extends over 15 amino acids. The germline gives CDR1 MRHNA, CDR2 SNTAGT. Trimming cost V 11 bases and J 3 bases; bases outside gene matches: 9. CDR3 region: CARATGTSGSYEQYF. CDR3 nucleotide sequence: TGTGCCCGAGCAACCGGGACTAGCGGGAGCTACGAGCAGTACTTC.